This TCR beta chain stems from a study of blood T cell repertoires in COVID-19. This clone was detected only a few times. Germline loops: CDR1 LNHDA, CDR2 SQIVND (reference sequence). The V end was cut by 6 bases, the J end by 4 bases, with 14 bases between. This CDR3 region has 14 residues. The data were produced by immunoSEQ multiplex PCR, yet TCRdb's version contains in-frame clones alone and is incomplete. The sample shows about 150,000 clones, 76% of them seen only once. Material for sequencing was peripheral blood. The V call is TRBV19, the J call TRBJ2-3; tentative D call: TRBD1 (6 bases). The sequence came from a man aged 60-69 years with acute or convalescent COVID-19. The CDR3 spells CASRTGLRADTQYF. The DNA of the CDR3 is TGTGCCAGTAGGACAGGCCTAAGAGCAGATACGCAGTATTTT.